Following are 25 T cell receptor beta chains from one sample sequenced in a study of blood T cell repertoires in COVID-19. The assay was immunoSEQ multiplex PCR, and TCRdb's table has in-frame clones only and misses some. The sample has about 260,000 clones, 65% to 90% seen once; the top ten hold almost 2%. The sequenced sample consisted of peripheral blood. The receptors shown here come from a man younger than 40 with active or convalescent COVID-19.

This chain's CDR3 is CASSPQTGGAAADTQYF. The CDR3 region has the DNA TGTGCCAGCAGCCCGCAAACCGGGGGGGCGGCTGCAGATACGCAGTATTTT. J is TRBJ2-3 and V is TRBV7-8, with 8 bases identical to TRBD2. Germline V gene lookup returns CDR1 SGHVS and CDR2 FQNEAQ. The CDR3 has 17 residues. Trimming removed 5 bases from V and 4 bases from J; junction bases left unmatched: 14.

The count of this clone is one. This chain connects TRBV18 to TRBJ2-1; no reliable D call. The CDR3 sequence is 15 residues long. The V end was cut by 4 bases, the J end by 6 bases, with 16 bases between. Germline V CDR1 and CDR2: KGHSH, LQKENI. In DNA form, the CDR3 reads TGTGCCAGCTCACGAAGTAGCTCTGATACCAATGAGCAGTTCTTC. Translated, it gives CASSRSSSDTNEQFF.

The rearrangement uses TRBV28 and TRBJ1-1, with 9 bases identical to TRBD1. J lost 4 bases, V lost 6 bases, and 3 bases had no gene match. Germline V CDR1 and CDR2: MDHEN, SYDVKM. The CDR3 consists of 13 residues. The CDR3 DNA sequence: TGTGCCAGCAGGAGGGACAGGGTCACTGAAGCTTTCTTT. Residues: CASRRDRVTEAFF.

The chain couples TRBV7-9 to TRBJ1-3; the D is unclear. The germline V and J ends were trimmed by 4 bases and 4 bases, with 5 bases remaining between them. Germline V gene sequence: CDR1 SEHNR, CDR2 FQNEAQ (reference sequence). The CDR3 has 12 residues. DNA for the CDR3: TGTGCCAGCAGCTGGAGGGGAAACACCATATATTTT. This encodes CASSWRGNTIYF. Filled out from reference TRBV7-9 and TRBJ1-3, the complete variable domain reads DTGVSQNPRHKITKRGQNVTFRCDPISEHNRLYWYRQTLGQGPEFLTYFQNEAQLEKSRLLSDRFSAERPKGSFSTLEIQRTEQGDSAMYLCASSWRGNTIYFGEGSWLTVV.

The gene calls are TRBV5-5 and TRBJ1-2, with D possibly matching TRBD1 (5 bases). The CDR3 is 13 residues long. Germline CDR1 SGHKS, CDR2 YYEKEE (reference sequence). Trimming took off 4 bases at V and 1 base at J, with 8 bases between the two ends. The CDR3, as DNA: TGTGCCAGCAGCCACAGGCTTAACTATGGCTACACCTTC. Translation: CASSHRLNYGYTF.

This chain links TRBV30 with TRBJ2-4, with a tentative D call TRBD2 (5 bases). V lost 1 base, J lost 11 bases, and 9 bases lay in between. The CDR3 covers 11 residues. CDR1 and CDR2 (germline): GTSNPN, SVGIG (reference sequence). CDR3 in DNA: TGTGCCTGGAGTGGGGAACTAGTTCAGTACTTC. It translates to CAWSGELVQYF.

The chain links TRBV29-1 to TRBJ2-1; D is possibly TRBD2 (6 bases). Germline V lookup: CDR1 SQVTM, CDR2 ANQGSEA. Trimming cost V 2 bases and J 3 bases, with 14 bases left between them. CDR3 size: 15 residues. The CDR3 DNA reads TGCAGCGTTGAATTTGCGAAGCGGGTCTACAATGAGCAGTTCTTC. Its protein product is CSVEFAKRVYNEQFF.

The J gene is TRBJ2-3, the V gene TRBV5-1; D may be TRBD1 (7 bases). There are 15 residues in the CDR3. Germline loops: CDR1 SGHRS, CDR2 YFSETQ. Trimming removed 3 bases from V and 5 bases from J, with 16 bases in between. The CDR3 loop is CASSSGRDSEDTQYF. Here the CDR3 DNA reads TGCGCCAGCAGCTCCGGGCGGGACAGCGAAGATACGCAGTATTTT.

V and J are TRBV18 and TRBJ2-2, with D maybe TRBD1 (5 bases). Germline V gene sequence: CDR1 KGHSH, CDR2 LQKENI. V lost 0 bases, J lost 3 bases, and 8 bases lay in between. CDR3 length equals 15 residues. CDR3 region: CASSPPATDTGELFF. The DNA for the CDR3 is TGTGCCAGCTCACCACCGGCGACAGACACCGGGGAGCTGTTTTTT.

This chain links TRBV27 with TRBJ1-5; D is possibly TRBD1 (5 bases). In germline, CDR1 is MNHEY, CDR2 SMNVEV (reference sequence). The V gene lost 0 bases and the J gene lost 1 base, with 13 bases spanning the gap. The CDR3 spans 17 residues. CDR3 sequence reads: CASSLSIPGHSNQPQHF. CDR3 nucleotide sequence: TGTGCCAGCAGTTTATCGATCCCAGGGCACAGCAATCAGCCCCAGCATTTT.

This clone was recorded once. This chain connects TRBV10-3 to TRBJ1-5; D may be TRBD1 (5 bases). From germline, CDR1 is ENHRY and CDR2 SYGVKD. CDR3 size: 13 residues. The ends were cut back, 7 bases at V and 3 bases at J, with 10 bases in the middle. The CDR3 DNA is TGTGCCATCAAAGGAGGGGACAATCAGCCCCAGCATTTT. The encoded protein is CAIKGGDNQPQHF.

This chain uses TRBV4-1 with TRBJ1-5; possible D gene TRBD1, 6 bases. Trimming pared 4 bases from V and 6 bases from J, leaving 13 bases between. This CDR3 region has 14 residues. CDR1 and CDR2 from the germline V gene are MGHRA and YSYEKL. This CDR3 is CASSPLDRSQPQHF. In nucleotides, the CDR3 is TGCGCCAGCAGCCCCCTTGACAGGTCTCAGCCCCAGCATTTT.

V usage is TRBV4-1 and J usage is TRBJ2-1; the D gene is possibly TRBD1 (6 bases). V was shortened by 2 bases and J by 1 base, with 12 bases between the two germline ends. Per the germline V gene, CDR1 is MGHRA and CDR2 is YSYEKL. The CDR3 contains 16 residues. Written as DNA, the CDR3 is TGCGCCAGCAGCCAATTGGGGGCTAGGTCCTACAATGAGCAGTTCTTC. Translated, it gives CASSQLGARSYNEQFF.

This chain joins TRBV7-3 and TRBJ1-2; TRBD1 is a possible D gene (5 bases). The CDR3 totals 16 residues. Germline V gene lookup returns CDR1 SGHTA and CDR2 FQGTGA. Trimming removed 2 bases from V and 7 bases from J, with 20 bases in between. This CDR3 is CASSLGPLGRVGGYTF. CDR3 DNA sequence: TGTGCCAGCAGCTTAGGGCCCCTTGGCAGGGTGGGTGGCTACACCTTC.

This clone was counted once. This chain uses TRBV6-5 with TRBJ2-7; TRBD1 aligns across 7 bases. The CDR3 extends over 16 amino acids. The junction had 10 bases not matched to a gene; V was cut back by 2 bases and J by 3 bases. Germline assignment: CDR1 MNHEY and CDR2 SVGAGI. CDR3 sequence reads: CASSYPQTGLDYEQYF. CDR3 in DNA: TGTGCCAGCAGTTACCCCCAGACAGGGCTGGACTACGAGCAGTACTTC.

The J gene is TRBJ2-5, the V gene TRBV12-3 or TRBV12-4; TRBD2 aligns across 8 bases. After removal of 11 bases from V and 0 bases from J, the junction contained 5 bases not matched to a gene. This CDR3 comprises 13 residues. CDR3 loop: CAVGGENQETQYF. The CDR3 nucleotides read TGTGCCGTCGGGGGGGAAAACCAAGAGACCCAGTACTTC.

The chain recombines TRBV19 with TRBJ2-2, with 11 bases lining up with TRBD2. Germline V gives CDR1 LNHDA, CDR2 SQIVND (reference sequence). V trimming: 4 bases; J trimming: 1 base; junction bases outside the gene matches: 5. The CDR3 spans 17 residues. The CDR3 is CASSTSSGGRNTGELFF. Written as DNA, the CDR3 is TGTGCCAGTAGTACCTCTAGCGGGGGGCGGAACACCGGGGAGCTGTTTTTT.

This rearrangement joins TRBV7-2 to TRBJ2-2; D ambiguous. The CDR3 spans 16 residues. Deletions cut 2 bases from V and 5 bases from J, with 15 bases between. The germline gives CDR1 SGHTA, CDR2 FQGNSA. CDR3 sequence: CASSLSASRGTGELFF. For the CDR3, the DNA is TGTGCCAGCAGCTTAAGTGCGTCAAGAGGTACCGGGGAGCTGTTTTTT.

The genes are TRBV18 and TRBJ2-1, with D unclear. The CDR3 length is 14 residues. In germline, CDR1 is KGHSH, CDR2 LQKENI. V was clipped by 3 bases and J by 6 bases, with 12 bases between them. CDR3 in amino acids: CASSPSAASNEQFF. The CDR3 nucleotides are TGTGCCAGCTCACCGAGCGCGGCCTCCAATGAGCAGTTCTTC.

The CDR3 sequence: CASSKRRLMTNEQYF. Here the CDR3 DNA reads TGTGCCAGCAGCAAACGCAGGCTTATGACGAACGAGCAGTACTTC. This chain connects TRBV21-1 to TRBJ2-7; TRBD1, the D gene given by the table, was not confirmed from the DNA. TRBV21-1 is a listed pseudogene. The CDR3 covers 15 residues.

The rearrangement links TRBV27 to TRBJ1-1; no firm D call. CDR1 is MNHEY, CDR2 SMNVEV, per germline (reference sequence). Trimming took off 0 bases at V and 1 base at J, with 6 bases between the two ends. This CDR3 is built from 14 residues. This CDR3 reads CASSLSWQNTEAFF. Written as DNA, the CDR3 is TGTGCCAGCAGTTTATCGTGGCAGAACACTGAAGCTTTCTTT.

This chain joins TRBV19 and TRBJ2-3; possible D gene TRBD2, 6 bases. Germline V CDR1 and CDR2: LNHDA, SQIVND (reference sequence). This CDR3 is 16 amino acids long. Between the trimmed V and J ends, which lost 0 bases and 2 bases, there was a span of 12 bases. CDR3 nucleotide sequence: TGTGCCAGTAGTATAGATCTCGGCGGGGTCACAGATACGCAGTATTTT. This codes for CASSIDLGGVTDTQYF.

The CDR3 loop is CASSQGGSNYGYTF. CDR3 nucleotides: TGCGCCAGCAGCCAAGGCGGGAGTAACTATGGCTACACCTTC. The chain combines TRBV4-3 with TRBJ1-2, with D uncertain. V was cut by 1 base and J by 1 base, with 7 bases left in between. CDR1 is LGHNA and CDR2 is YSLEER in the germline V gene. The length of the CDR3 is 14 residues.

The chain carries TRBV2 and TRBJ2-2; tentatively, D is TRBD2 (7 bases). V lost 7 bases and J 0 bases, leaving 12 bases between the germline ends. Germline V gene data show CDR1 as SNHLY and CDR2 as FYNNEI. The CDR3 consists of 15 residues. The CDR3 region has the DNA TGTGCCAGCAAAAGAGGGGGGGCGAACACCGGGGAGCTGTTTTTT. Translated, it gives CASKRGGANTGELFF.

This CDR3 is CASSLVGALMNTEAFF. DNA for the CDR3: TGTGCCAGCAGCTTGGTGGGGGCCCTTATGAACACTGAAGCTTTCTTT. The V and J genes are TRBV5-6 and TRBJ1-1; D might be TRBD1 (6 bases). The CDR3 is 16 residues long. V lost 0 bases and J 0 bases, leaving 12 bases between the germline ends. Germline CDR1 reads SGHDT; CDR2 reads YYEEEE.